This is a list of T cell receptor beta chains from one sample in a study of cytomegalovirus exposure and HLA in healthy donors. Profiling relied on immunoSEQ multiplex PCR, and the TCRdb table lists in-frame clones only, not all of them. The sample yields around 190,000 clones, 85% to 90% seen once. The sequenced material came from PBMCs. These receptors came from a young woman in good health and CMV-seronegative. CDR3s include the opening cysteine and the closing phenylalanine or tryptophan. The D gene is left open where the match is weak. Size is omitted from some rows. Given values are once, few, many or a class for expanded clones.

D gene | clone size | J gene | V gene | CDR3 protein | CDR3 DNA
. | few | TRBJ2-3 | TRBV5-1 | CASSRESTEDTQYF | TGCGCCAGCAGCCGGGAATCCACGGAGGATACGCAGTATTTT
. | . | TRBJ1-5 | TRBV28 | CASSSQWNQPQHF | TGTGCCAGCAGTTCGCAGTGGAATCAGCCCCAGCATTTT
TRBD1 | . | TRBJ2-2 | TRBV11-1 | CASSLAPGDRGRVTGELFF | TGTGCCAGCAGCTTAGCGCCAGGGGACAGGGGGCGCGTCACCGGGGAGCTGTTTTTT
. | . | TRBJ2-7 | TRBV19 | CASSIQGRRPYEQYF | TGTGCCAGTAGTATCCAGGGCCGACGCCCTTACGAGCAGTACTTC
. | . | TRBJ1-2 | TRBV7-2 | CASSPQGFDGYTF | TGTGCCAGCAGCCCCCAGGGGTTTGATGGCTACACCTTC
. | . | TRBJ2-5 | TRBV5-4 | CASSLGGDRETQYF | TGTGCCAGCAGCTTGGGGGGAGACAGGGAGACCCAGTACTTC
. | few | TRBJ1-1 | TRBV27 | CASSLSGGMAFF | TGTGCCAGCAGTCTCTCTGGGGGGATGGCTTTCTTT
. | once | TRBJ2-1 | TRBV5-6 | CASSALSGLYNEQFF | TGTGCCAGCAGCGCGCTGTCGGGACTCTACAATGAGCAGTTCTTC
. | . | TRBJ1-1 | TRBV30 | CAWSSQGEAFF | TGTGCCTGGAGTTCACAGGGAGAAGCTTTCTTT
. | . | TRBJ1-6 | TRBV11-2 | CASSTRSAPLHF | TGTGCCAGCAGCACCCGGTCGGCACCCCTCCACTTT
TRBD1 | . | TRBJ1-2 | TRBV6-5 | CASSYRGLIGGYTF | TGTGCCAGCAGTTACAGGGGGCTAATTGGGGGCTACACCTTC
TRBD1 | . | TRBJ1-2 | TRBV27 | CASSLRQGYGYTF | TGTGCCAGCAGCCTTCGACAGGGCTATGGCTACACCTTC
. | . | TRBJ1-1 | TRBV7-3 | CASSSQGNTEAFF | TGTGCCAGCAGCTCACAGGGAAACACTGAAGCTTTCTTT
TRBD1 | . | TRBJ2-2 | TRBV4-1 | CASSQGQGTGELFF | TGCGCCAGCAGCCAAGGACAGGGGACCGGGGAGCTGTTTTTT
TRBD2 | . | TRBJ2-1 | TRBV5-1 | CASSWLLAGSAYNEQFF | TGCGCCAGCAGCTGGCTCCTAGCGGGATCCGCCTACAATGAGCAGTTCTTC
TRBD2 | . | TRBJ2-5 | TRBV10-1 | CASSGLAGDQETQYF | TGCGCCAGCAGCGGACTAGCGGGGGACCAAGAGACCCAGTACTTC
. | . | TRBJ1-1 | TRBV29-1 | CSTYTGREAFF | TGCAGCACTTACACGGGGAGGGAAGCTTTCTTT
TRBD1 | few | TRBJ1-1 | TRBV5-4 | CASSVGQGRLGTEAFF | TGTGCCAGCAGCGTCGGACAGGGACGATTAGGCACTGAAGCTTTCTTT
TRBD1 | . | TRBJ1-1 | TRBV4-2 | CASSPGQGDTEAFF | TGTGCCAGCAGCCCGGGACAGGGGGACACTGAAGCTTTCTTT
TRBD1 | . | TRBJ2-3 | TRBV7-9 | CASSSRPGQGGDTQYF | TGTGCCAGCAGCTCGCGACCGGGACAGGGAGGAGATACGCAGTATTTT
. | . | TRBJ1-5 | TRBV6-4 | CASSDPFKPQHF | TGTGCCAGCAGTGACCCCTTTAAGCCCCAGCATTTT
. | . | TRBJ1-1 | TRBV11-3 | CASSLERGTRAFF | TGTGCCAGCAGCTTAGAACGGGGAACACGGGCTTTCTTT
. | . | TRBJ2-5 | TRBV5-1 | CASSLGGRRETQYF | TGCGCCAGCAGCTTGGGAGGGCGGCGAGAGACCCAGTACTTC
. | . | TRBJ2-1 | TRBV6-5 | CASSYSRGADGNEQFF | TGTGCCAGCAGTTACTCGCGGGGAGCTGACGGCAATGAGCAGTTCTTC
. | . | TRBJ2-1 | TRBV7-9 | CASSLRVSTYNEQFF | TGTGCCAGCAGCTTACGGGTTAGTACCTACAATGAGCAGTTCTTC
. | . | TRBJ2-7 | TRBV28 | CASSRGTSYEQYF | TGTGCCAGCAGTCGGGGGACCTCCTACGAGCAGTACTTC
TRBD2 | . | TRBJ2-3 | TRBV2 | CASSPRLAATDTQYF | TGTGCCAGCAGTCCCAGACTAGCGGCTACAGATACGCAGTATTTT
. | . | TRBJ1-2 | TRBV7-9 | CASSPRNYGYTF | TGTGCCAGCAGCCCCCGTAACTATGGCTACACCTTC
. | . | TRBJ2-1 | TRBV6-6 | CASSPSGGKFDEQFF | TGTGCCAGCAGTCCCTCGGGCGGGAAGTTCGATGAGCAGTTCTTC
. | . | TRBJ2-7 | TRBV5-4 | CASAMAEGNSYEQYF | TGTGCCAGCGCCATGGCCGAGGGCAACTCCTACGAGCAGTACTTC